The 3 T cell receptor beta chains below come from one sample, sequenced in a study of blood T cell repertoires in COVID-19. Profiling relied on immunoSEQ multiplex PCR, and the TCRdb table lists in-frame clones only, not all of them. The sample consists of 50,000 or so clones, roughly four fifths of them appearing once. Sequencing was performed on peripheral blood. All receptors come from a man in his forties with acute or convalescent COVID-19.

V is TRBV27 and J is TRBJ2-5, with a possible D match to TRBD2 (6 bases). V shed 2 bases and J shed 2 bases, with 9 bases lying between them. Germline V gene data show CDR1 as MNHEY and CDR2 as SMNVEV (reference sequence). The CDR3 has 14 residues. The CDR3 spells CASSLDRGQETQYF. The CDR3 region has the DNA TGTGCCAGCAGTTTAGATCGGGGGCAAGAGACCCAGTACTTC.

The V gene is TRBV9, the J gene TRBJ1-2; TRBD1 is a possible D gene (6 bases). V was trimmed by 4 bases and J by 7 bases, leaving 20 bases between them. Per germline, CDR1 SGDLS and CDR2 YYNGEE. The CDR3 runs 15 residues. In DNA, the CDR3 is TGTGCCAGCAGCTCTAGAGCCCAGGGGAGTGGTGGCTACACCTTC. Translating gives CASSSRAQGSGGYTF.

This chain joins TRBV14 and TRBJ1-2, with TRBD1 as a possible D gene (6 bases). Germline CDR1 reads SGHDN; CDR2 reads FVKESK. V was pared by 0 bases and J by 5 bases, with 16 bases between. The CDR3 is 16 residues long. The CDR3 DNA reads as TGTGCCAGCAGCCAAGACCTGGGGGCCCGCCTATATGGCTACACCTTC. Its protein product is CASSQDLGARLYGYTF.